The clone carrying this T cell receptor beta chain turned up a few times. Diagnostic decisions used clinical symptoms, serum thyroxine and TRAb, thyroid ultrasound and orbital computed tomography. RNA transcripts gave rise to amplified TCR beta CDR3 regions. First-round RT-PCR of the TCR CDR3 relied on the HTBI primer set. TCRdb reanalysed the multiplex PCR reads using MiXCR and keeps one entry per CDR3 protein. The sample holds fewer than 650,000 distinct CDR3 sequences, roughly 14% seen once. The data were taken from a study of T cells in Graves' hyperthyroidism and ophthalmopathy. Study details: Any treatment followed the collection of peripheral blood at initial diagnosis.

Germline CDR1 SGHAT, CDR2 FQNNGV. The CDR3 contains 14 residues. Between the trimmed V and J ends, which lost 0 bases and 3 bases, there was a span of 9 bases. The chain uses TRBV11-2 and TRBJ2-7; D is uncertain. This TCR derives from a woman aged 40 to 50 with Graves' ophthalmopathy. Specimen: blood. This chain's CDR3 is CASSLEARGYEQYF. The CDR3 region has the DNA TGTGCCAGCAGCTTAGAGGCCCGAGGCTACGAGCAGTACTTC.